One TCR beta chain is described in this entry. The data derive from a study of blood T cell repertoires in COVID-19. In the original workflow: The authors estimated nucleated cell counts from reference gene primer amplification. The repertoire was sequenced with immunoSEQ multiplex PCR; TCRdb's copy has only in-frame clones and lacks some. The V and J calls and clone size come from that table; D and trimming were worked out from the DNA. Of roughly 130,000 clones detected, 79% appear once; the ten largest clones hold approximately 3.6%. The sample comprised peripheral blood. This receptor was obtained from a man aged 60-69 years with acute or convalescent COVID-19.

The chain's CDR3 is CASSLTPGYEQYF. CDR3 sequence (DNA): TGTGCCAGTAGTTTAACGCCCGGTTACGAGCAGTACTTC. V usage is TRBV19 and J usage is TRBJ2-7; D unclear. The length of the CDR3 is 13 residues. V lost 5 bases, J lost 4 bases, and 12 bases lay in between. CDR1 is LNHDA, CDR2 SQIVND, per germline (reference sequence).